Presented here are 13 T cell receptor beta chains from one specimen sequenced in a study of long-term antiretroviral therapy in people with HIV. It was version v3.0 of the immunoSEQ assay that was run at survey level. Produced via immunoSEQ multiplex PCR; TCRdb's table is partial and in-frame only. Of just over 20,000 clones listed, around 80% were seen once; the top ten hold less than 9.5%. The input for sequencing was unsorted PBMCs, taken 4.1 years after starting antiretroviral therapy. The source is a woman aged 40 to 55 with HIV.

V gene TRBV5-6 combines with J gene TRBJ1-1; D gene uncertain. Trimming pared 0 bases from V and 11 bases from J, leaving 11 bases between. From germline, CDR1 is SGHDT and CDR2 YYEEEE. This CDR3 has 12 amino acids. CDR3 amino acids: CASSLGEDSAFF. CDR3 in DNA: TGTGCCAGCAGCTTGGGCGAGGACTCCGCTTTCTTT.

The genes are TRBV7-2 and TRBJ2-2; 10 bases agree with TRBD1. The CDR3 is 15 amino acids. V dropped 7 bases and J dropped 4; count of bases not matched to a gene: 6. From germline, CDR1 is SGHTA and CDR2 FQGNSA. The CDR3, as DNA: TGTGCCAGCACCCTAAGGACAGGGGGCACCGGGGAGCTGTTTTTT. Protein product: CASTLRTGGTGELFF.

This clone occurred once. The CDR3 DNA follows: TGTGCCAGCAGCCCCGGGGGACTAGCGGGAGTTGGTGGCACAGATACGCAGTATTTT. This codes for CASSPGGLAGVGGTDTQYF. The chain has TRBV7-7 and TRBJ2-3, with TRBD2 matching 14 bases. The germline CDR1 and CDR2 sequences are SSHAT and FNYEAQ (reference sequence). This CDR3 contains 19 residues. J was trimmed by 1 base and V by 5 bases; bases with no gene match: 11.

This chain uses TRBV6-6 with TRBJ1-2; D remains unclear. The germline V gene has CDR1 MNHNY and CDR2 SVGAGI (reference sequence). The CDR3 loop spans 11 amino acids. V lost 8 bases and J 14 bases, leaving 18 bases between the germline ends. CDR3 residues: CASGDGGKPTF. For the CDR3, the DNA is TGTGCCAGCGGGGATGGCGGAAAACCGACCTTC.

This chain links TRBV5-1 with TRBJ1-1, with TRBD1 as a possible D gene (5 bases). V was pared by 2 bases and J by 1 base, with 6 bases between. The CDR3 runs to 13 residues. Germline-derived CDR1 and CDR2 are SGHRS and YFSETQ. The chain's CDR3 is CASSFTGNTEAFF. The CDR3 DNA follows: TGCGCCAGCAGCTTTACAGGGAACACTGAAGCTTTCTTT.

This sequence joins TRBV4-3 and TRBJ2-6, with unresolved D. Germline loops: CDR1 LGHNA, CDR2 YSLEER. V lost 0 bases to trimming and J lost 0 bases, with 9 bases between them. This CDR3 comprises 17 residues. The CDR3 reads CASSQDSGFSGANVLTF. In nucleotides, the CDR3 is TGCGCCAGCAGCCAAGACAGTGGGTTCTCTGGGGCCAACGTCCTGACTTTC.

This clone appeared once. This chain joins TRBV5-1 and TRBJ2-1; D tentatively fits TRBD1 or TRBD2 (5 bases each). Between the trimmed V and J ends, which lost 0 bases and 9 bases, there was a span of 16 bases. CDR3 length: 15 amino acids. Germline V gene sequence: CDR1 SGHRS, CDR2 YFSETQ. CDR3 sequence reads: CASSLGGATSIEQFF. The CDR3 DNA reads TGCGCCAGCAGCTTGGGAGGGGCAACCTCAATTGAGCAGTTCTTC. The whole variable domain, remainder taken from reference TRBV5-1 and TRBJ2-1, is KAGVTQTPRYLIKTRGQQVTLSCSPISGHRSVSWYQQTPGQGLQFLFEYFSETQRNKGNFPGRFSGRQFSNSRSEMNVSTLELGDSALYLCASSLGGATSIEQFFGPGTRLTVL.

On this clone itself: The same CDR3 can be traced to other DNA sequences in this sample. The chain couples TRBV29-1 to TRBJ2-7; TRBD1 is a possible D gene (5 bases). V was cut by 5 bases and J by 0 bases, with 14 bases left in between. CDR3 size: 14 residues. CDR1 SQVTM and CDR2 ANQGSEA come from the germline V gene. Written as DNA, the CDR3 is TGCAGCGTTCTAACAGGATTCAGCTCCTACGAGCAGTACTTC. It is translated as CSVLTGFSSYEQYF.

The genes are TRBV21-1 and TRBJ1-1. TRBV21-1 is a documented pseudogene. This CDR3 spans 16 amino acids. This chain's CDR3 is CASSKAHLGGPTEAFF. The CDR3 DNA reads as TGTGCCAGCAGCAAAGCGCATCTAGGTGGCCCCACTGAAGCTTTCTTT.

This CDR3 reads CASRLRGGRNTGELFF. CDR3 DNA sequence: TGCGCCAGCAGATTAAGAGGAGGGCGGAACACCGGGGAGCTGTTTTTT. The chain joins TRBV4-3 to TRBJ2-2; D might be TRBD2 (6 bases). Germline CDR1 and CDR2: LGHNA and YSLEER. The CDR3 covers 16 residues. Deletions cut 6 bases from V and 1 base from J, with 15 bases between.

This CDR3 is CASSPTGNYEQYF. In DNA, the CDR3 is TGTGCCAGCAGTCCCACAGGGAACTACGAGCAGTACTTC. This chain links TRBV11-2 with TRBJ2-7, with D perhaps TRBD1 (6 bases). Germline CDR1 SGHAT, CDR2 FQNNGV. CDR3 length: 13 residues. Deletions cut 6 bases from V and 3 bases from J, with 12 bases between.

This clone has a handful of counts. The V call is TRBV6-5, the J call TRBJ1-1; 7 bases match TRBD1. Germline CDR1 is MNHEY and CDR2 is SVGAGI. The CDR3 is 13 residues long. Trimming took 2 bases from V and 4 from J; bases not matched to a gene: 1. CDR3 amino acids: CASSYRGPTEAFF. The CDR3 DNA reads TGTGCCAGCAGTTACAGGGGGCCCACTGAAGCTTTCTTT.

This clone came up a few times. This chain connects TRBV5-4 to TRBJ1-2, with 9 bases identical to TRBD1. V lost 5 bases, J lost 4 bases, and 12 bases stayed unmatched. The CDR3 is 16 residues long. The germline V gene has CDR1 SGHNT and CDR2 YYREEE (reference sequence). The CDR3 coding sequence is TGTGCCAGCAGACCCGAACCGGGACAGGGATCCTATGGCTACACCTTC. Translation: CASRPEPGQGSYGYTF.